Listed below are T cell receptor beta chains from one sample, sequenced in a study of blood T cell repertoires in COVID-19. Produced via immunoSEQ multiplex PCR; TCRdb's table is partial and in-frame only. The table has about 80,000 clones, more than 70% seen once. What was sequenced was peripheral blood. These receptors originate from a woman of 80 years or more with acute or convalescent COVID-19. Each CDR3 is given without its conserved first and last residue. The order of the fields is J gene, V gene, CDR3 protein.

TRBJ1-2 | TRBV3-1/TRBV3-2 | ASSHRQGVGGYT
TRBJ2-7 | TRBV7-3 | ASSLRQGTYEQY
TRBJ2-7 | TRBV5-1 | ASSLEQGSYEQY
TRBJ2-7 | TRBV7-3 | ASSRTSGGAYEQY
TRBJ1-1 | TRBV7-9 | ASSLRQIAENTEAF
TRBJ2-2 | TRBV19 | ASNQGDIAGGETGELF
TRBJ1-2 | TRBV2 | ASSAQGNLYGYT
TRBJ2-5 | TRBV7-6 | ASSLVRELGETQY
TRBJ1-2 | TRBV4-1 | ASSQPSRGSNYGYT
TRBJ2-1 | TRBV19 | ASKKASGRVNNEQF
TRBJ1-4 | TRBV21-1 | ASSKPPRGPNEKLF
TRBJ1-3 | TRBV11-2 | ASSWGTGTSGNTIY
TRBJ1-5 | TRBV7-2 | ASSLAGQGNQPQH
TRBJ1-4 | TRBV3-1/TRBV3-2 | ASSRSVATNEKLF
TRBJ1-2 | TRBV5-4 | ASSRGGFAYGYT
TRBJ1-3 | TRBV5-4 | ASSLGSKSSGNTIY
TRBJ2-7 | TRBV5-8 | ASSLGVAGYEQY
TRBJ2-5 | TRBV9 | ASSAGQGGGQETQY
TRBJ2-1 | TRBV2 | ASLNIAKLYNEQF
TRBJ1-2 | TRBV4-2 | ASSQNQGGDYGYT
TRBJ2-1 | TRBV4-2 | ASSQEAILLAGGLGEQF
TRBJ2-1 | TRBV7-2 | ASSLVGTGWNEQF
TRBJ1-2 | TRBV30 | AWSVQANYGYT
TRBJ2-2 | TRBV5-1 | ASSDLARWELF
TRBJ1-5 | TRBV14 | ASSRGLNQPQH
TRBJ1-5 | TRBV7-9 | ASSRRDGQPQH
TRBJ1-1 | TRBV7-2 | ASSLPKLTGYTEAF
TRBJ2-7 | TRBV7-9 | ASSSLAGGSYEQY
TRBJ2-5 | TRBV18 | ASSPDGSGRDQY
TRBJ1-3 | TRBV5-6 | ASSPPPTYGNTIY
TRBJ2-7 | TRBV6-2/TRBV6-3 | ASSYSRGRSYEQY
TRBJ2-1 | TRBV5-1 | ASSGDRAVDEQF
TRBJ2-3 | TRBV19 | ASSIGTGGTDTQY